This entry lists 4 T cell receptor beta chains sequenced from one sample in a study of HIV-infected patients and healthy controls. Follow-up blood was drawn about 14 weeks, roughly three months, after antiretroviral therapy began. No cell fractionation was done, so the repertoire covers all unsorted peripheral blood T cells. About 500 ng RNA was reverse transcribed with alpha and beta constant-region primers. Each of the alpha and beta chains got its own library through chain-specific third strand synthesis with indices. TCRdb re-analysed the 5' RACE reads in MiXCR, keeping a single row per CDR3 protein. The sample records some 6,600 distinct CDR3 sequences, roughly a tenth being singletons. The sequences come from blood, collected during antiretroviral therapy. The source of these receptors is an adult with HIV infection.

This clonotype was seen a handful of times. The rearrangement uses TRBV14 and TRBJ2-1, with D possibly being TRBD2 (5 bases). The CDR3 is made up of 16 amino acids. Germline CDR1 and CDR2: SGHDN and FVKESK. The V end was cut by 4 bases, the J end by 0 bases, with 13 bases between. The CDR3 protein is CASSRSVASSYNEQFF. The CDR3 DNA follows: TGTGCCAGCAGCCGGTCCGTAGCGAGCTCCTACAATGAGCAGTTCTTC.

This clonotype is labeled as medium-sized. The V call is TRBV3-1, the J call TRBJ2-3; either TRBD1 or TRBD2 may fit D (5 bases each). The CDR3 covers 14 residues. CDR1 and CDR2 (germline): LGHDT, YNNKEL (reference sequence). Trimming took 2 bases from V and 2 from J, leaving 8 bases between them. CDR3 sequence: CASSQRGATDTQYF. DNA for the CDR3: TGTGCCAGCAGCCAAAGGGGAGCCACAGATACGCAGTATTTT.

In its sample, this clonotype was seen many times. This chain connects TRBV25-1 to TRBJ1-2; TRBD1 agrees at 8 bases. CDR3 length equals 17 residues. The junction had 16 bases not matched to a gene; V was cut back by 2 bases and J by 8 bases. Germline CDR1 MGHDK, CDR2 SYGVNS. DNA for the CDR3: TGTGCCAGCAGTGAACCAGTAAACAGACAGGGGATTGGCGGCTACACCTTC. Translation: CASSEPVNRQGIGGYTF.

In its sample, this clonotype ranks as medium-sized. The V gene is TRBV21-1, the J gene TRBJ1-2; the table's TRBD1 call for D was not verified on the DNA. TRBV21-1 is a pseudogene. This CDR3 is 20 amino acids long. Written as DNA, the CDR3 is TGTGCCAGCAGCAAAGAAGAGGGCCCCGGGACAGGGAAACGCATTCATGGCTACACCTTC. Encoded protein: CASSKEEGPGTGKRIHGYTF.